This TCR beta chain came from a study of blood T cells in healthy people across ages (dated by TCRdb to about 2015). Turning to the overall study: Template switching captured roughly one uniquely barcoded TCR beta cDNA molecule per two T cells in model experiments. The study measured age-related changes in TCR beta repertoire diversity using deep sequencing normalized with unique cDNA molecular identifiers. The donors were split into four age groups: young (average about 15 years), middle-aged (about 40), aged (more than 60) and long-lived (roughly 88). To avoid experimental bias, donors of different ages were randomly spread across the sequencing lanes. For two donors (one aged 18 to 29 and one aged 80 or older), the study analyzed two additional independent replicas of 1 million unique cDNA reads from the same blood draw. What the study reported, not specific to this receptor: Compared with the aged group, the long-lived group had more naive CD4+ T cells, fewer expanded clones and increased TCR diversity, a pattern suggesting age selection. As age increased, observed TCR beta diversity per million T cells dropped in a roughly linear way, and a significant reduction was already evident by age 40. Estimates of total diversity based on one million sequenced T cells were regarded as lower bounds and as underestimates. The CMV infection status of donors was not known, potentially confounding age-related changes in expanded clonotypes. Observed TCR beta diversity correlated strongly with the percentage of naive T cells measured by flow cytometry. Bulk unsorted PBMC profiling prevented conclusive comparison of naive and antigen-experienced compartments.

The CDR3 runs 14 amino acids, cysteine and phenylalanine included. The CDR3 DNA has 42 bases and is translated from base 1. V loses 5 bases at its end and J loses 11 bases; junction bases beyond the gene matches: 13. CDR1 and CDR2, looked up from the germline V gene (reference sequence), are DFQATT and SNEGSKA. Donors were under 40 systemically healthy Caucasian individuals from Russia aged roughly 6 to 90 years. Each donor gave roughly 11 milliliters of peripheral blood, drawn into EDTA-treated Vacutainer tubes. PBMCs were isolated by Ficoll-Paque density-gradient centrifugation, with at least 6.5 million obtained per sample. Total RNA was extracted from PBMCs with Trizol reagent, with at least 6 micrograms obtained per sample. For every donor, an aliquot of PBMCs went through flow cytometry to measure the percentages of naive CD45RAhigh/CD27high T cells. This clonotype was observed a handful of times. Its antigen remains undetermined. With a much larger clone just one base away, this may be a read error.

Library generation was performed with 5' RACE. The reads were generated on an Illumina HiSeq 2500. A second PCR of about 6 to 12 cycles was run with a J-beta primer mix and a sample-barcoded 5' primer. A template-switch 5' adaptor carrying 12 random nucleotides introduced a unique molecular identifier onto each TCR beta cDNA molecule. At least 2.5 million CDR3-containing paired-end reads were obtained from each sample. All of the RNA was converted into first-strand cDNA using the Mint cDNA synthesis kit, with a TRBC-specific oligonucleotide serving as the primer. Following uracil-DNA glycosylase treatment, a first 18-cycle PCR with universal primers M1SS and BC2_uni_R was performed on all cDNA. The source study handled its data this way. For normalization, 1 million high-quality reads, each with a distinct molecular identifier, were randomly selected from each sample. Reads with shared molecular identifiers were discarded instead of being binned into consensus sequences. MiTCR, set to a Q25 quality threshold and the strictest error-elimination algorithm, was used for CDR3 identification, clonotype clustering and error correction. A nonparametric unseen species model with Euler transformation was used to estimate lower-bound total TCR beta diversity. In TCRdb, the public reads were trimmed at Q25 with fastp and aligned with MiXCR, with productive beta chains retained. When rows share a CDR3 protein, they turn into one entry using the most common DNA and genes. These V and J calls originate from TCRdb's pipeline instead of the authors' own analysis. The sample table lists about 590,000 distinct CDR3 sequences, about 30% of them with a count of one. The leading ten clones occupy around a sixth of the sample.

The source material was blood. The V gene is TRBV20-1 and the J gene is TRBJ2-5; TRBD2 aligns with 11 central bases. The sequence came from a woman at least 80 years old in good health. The DNA sequence is as follows: TGCAGTGCTCAGTCGCTAGCGGGGGGCGATGAGCAGTACTTC. Translated, this gives CSAQSLAGGDEQYF.